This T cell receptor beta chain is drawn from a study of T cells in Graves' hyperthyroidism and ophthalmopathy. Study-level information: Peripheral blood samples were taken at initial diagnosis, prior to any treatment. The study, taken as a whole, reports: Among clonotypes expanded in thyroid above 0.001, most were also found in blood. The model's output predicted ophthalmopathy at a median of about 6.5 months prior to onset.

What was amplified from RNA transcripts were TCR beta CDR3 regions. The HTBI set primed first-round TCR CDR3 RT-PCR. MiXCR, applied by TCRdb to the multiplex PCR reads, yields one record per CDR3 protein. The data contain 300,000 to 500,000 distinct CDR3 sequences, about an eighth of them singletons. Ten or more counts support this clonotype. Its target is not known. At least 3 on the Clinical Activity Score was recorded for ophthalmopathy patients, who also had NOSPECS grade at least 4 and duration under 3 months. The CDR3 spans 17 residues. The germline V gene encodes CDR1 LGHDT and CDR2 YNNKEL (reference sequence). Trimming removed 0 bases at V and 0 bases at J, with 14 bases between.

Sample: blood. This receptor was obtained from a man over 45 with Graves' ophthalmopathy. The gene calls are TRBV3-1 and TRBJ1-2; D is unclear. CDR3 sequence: CASSQEDVGGANYGYTF. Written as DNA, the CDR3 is TGTGCCAGCAGCCAAGAAGACGTCGGAGGTGCTAACTATGGCTACACCTTC.